These 25 T cell receptor beta chains share one sample of origin, sequenced in a study of glioma-infiltrating T cells (TCRdb year 2016). TCRdb shows the sequencer as Illumina MiSeq. The iRepertoire nested amplicon-rescue multiplex PCR (arm-PCR) platform was used to amplify TCR alpha and beta CDR3 regions from RNA. TCRdb redid the processing of the public reads, applying fastp at Q25 and MiXCR, and retained in-frame beta chains. For every CDR3 protein sequence, its rows merge into one entry that carries the most common genes and DNA. The sample yields about 140,000 distinct CDR3 sequences; about two fifths were counted once. Together, the top ten hold 20% to 25% of the sample. Material for sequencing was glioma tissue, nonneoplastic brain tissue, or PBMCs (not recorded which). The receptors stem from a human donor with low-grade glioma or glioblastoma, undergoing nonglioma brain surgery, or in good health (not recorded which).

This clonotype was detected a few times. V is TRBV6-6 and J is TRBJ2-1; TRBD2 might be the D (5 bases). V shed 2 bases and J shed 12 bases, with 11 bases lying between them. CDR1 and CDR2 (germline): MNHNY, SVGAGI (reference sequence). This CDR3 spans 12 amino acids. CDR3 in DNA: TGTGCCAGCAGTTACCGGTCCGGAGGGCAGTTCTTC. Amino acids: CASSYRSGGQFF.

As concerns this clonotype: A much bigger clone sits one base away, suggesting this may be a read error. CDR3 amino acids: CSAQRQTSTDMQYF. As DNA, the CDR3 is TGCAGTGCGCAACGACAGACATCGACAGATATGCAGTATTTT. The genes are TRBV20-1 and TRBJ2-3; possible D gene TRBD1, 5 bases. The CDR3 loop spans 14 amino acids. Germline assignment: CDR1 DFQATT and CDR2 SNEGSKA (reference sequence).

This clonotype was seen just once. This sequence joins TRBV6-1 and TRBJ2-1; 9 nucleotides align to TRBD1. V shed 6 bases and J 9 bases; nucleotides not matched to a gene: 6. Germline CDR1 MNHNS, CDR2 SASEGT. The CDR3 spans 13 residues. In nucleotides, the CDR3 is TGTGCCAGCAGCCGGGACAGGGCGGGTGAGCAGTTCTTC. Translating it yields CASSRDRAGEQFF.

This clonotype was recorded a few times. The genes are TRBV28 and TRBJ1-6, with TRBD1 matching over 8 bases. Germline-derived CDR1 and CDR2 are MDHEN and SYDVKM. With V trimmed by 5 bases and J by 10 bases, 10 bases remained unmatched. CDR3 size: 15 residues. CDR3 DNA: TGTGCCAGCAGTGTCCGGGACAGGCCGGTGTCACCCCTCCACTTT. Residues: CASSVRDRPVSPLHF.

About this clonotype itself: Given the absence of the conserved phenylalanine or tryptophan at the CDR3 end, a read error is likely. Because the CDR3's place on the DNA is in doubt, the DNA is left out and the CDR3 is given as listed by TCRdb. The V and J genes are TRBV28 and TRBJ1-2; the D segment call TRBD1 is taken from the table without a DNA check. The CDR3 spans 13 amino acids, including both terminal residues. Per germline, CDR1 MDHEN and CDR2 SYDVKM. This CDR3 reads CAGRDRVNYGYIL.

This CDR3 is CASSPGTGIMGSDTQYF. The CDR3 nucleotides read TGTGCCAGCAGTCCCGGGACAGGGATAATGGGATCAGATACGCAGTATTTT. The V gene is TRBV2, the J gene TRBJ2-3; 9 nucleotides align to TRBD1. The CDR3 is 17 residues long. V gave up 5 bases and J gave up 4 bases; unmatched junction bases: 13. CDR1 is SNHLY, CDR2 FYNNEI, per germline. Combining the CDR3 with reference TRBV2 and TRBJ2-3 gives the whole variable domain EPEVTQTPSHQVTQMGQEVILRCVPISNHLYFYWYRQILGQKVEFLVSFYNNEISEKSEIFDDQFSVERPDGSNFTLKIRSTKLEDSAMYFCASSPGTGIMGSDTQYFGPGTRLTVL.

The chain carries TRBV7-9 and TRBJ2-1; the D call may be TRBD1 or TRBD2 (5 bases each). Germline CDR1 is SEHNR and CDR2 is FQNEAQ (reference sequence). V lost 3 bases to trimming and J lost 0 bases, with 12 bases between them. The CDR3 length is 16 residues. The CDR3 DNA sequence: TGTGCCAGCAGCTTTTGGGCAGGGAGCTCCTACAATGAGCAGTTCTTC. Amino acids: CASSFWAGSSYNEQFF.

CDR3 bases: TGTGCCAGCAGCTTAAGCACCGTAGGGGAGCTGTTTTTT. Translated, it gives CASSLSTVGELFF. This chain links TRBV7-3 with TRBJ2-2; no clear D gene. This CDR3 contains 13 residues. Trimming shortened V by 1 base and J by 8 bases, and 8 bases separated the two germline ends. CDR1 and CDR2 (germline): SGHTA, FQGTGA. Together with reference TRBV7-3 and TRBJ2-2, the CDR3 gives the full variable domain: GAGVSQTPSNKVTEKGKYVELRCDPISGHTALYWYRQSLGQGPEFLIYFQGTGAADDSGLPNDRFFAVRPEGSVSTLKIQRTERGDSAVYLCASSLSTVGELFFGEGSRLTVL.

This clonotype showed up just a few times. This chain joins TRBV20-1 and TRBJ1-1; no clear D gene. CDR3 length: 14 residues. Germline V gene data show CDR1 as DFQATT and CDR2 as SNEGSKA (reference sequence). The V end was cut by 2 bases, the J end by 2 bases, with 12 bases between. This chain's CDR3 is CSARSQLLNTEAFF. DNA for the CDR3: TGCAGTGCTAGATCACAGCTCCTCAACACTGAAGCTTTCTTT.

V and J are TRBV2 and TRBJ2-5; 7 bases line up with TRBD1. Unmatched junction bases numbered 9, after V lost 7 bases and J lost 4 bases. CDR3 size: 14 residues. Germline CDR1 and CDR2: SNHLY and FYNNEI. The CDR3 nucleotides read TGTGCCAGCAACCACAGGGGTCGGTTAGAGACCCAGTACTTC. Its protein product is CASNHRGRLETQYF.

This clonotype was picked up many times. One end of the junction does not line up with germline, which may come from a read error. This chain connects TRBV6-1 to TRBJ2-1; D possibly corresponds to TRBD1 (5 bases). The germline CDR1 and CDR2 sequences are MNHNS and SASEGT. The length of the CDR3 is 12 residues. The CDR3 protein is CASTPTTGERFF. CDR3 in DNA: TGTGCCAGCACCCCCACTACAGGAGAGCGGTTCTTC.

This rearrangement joins TRBV29-1 to TRBJ2-7; no clear D. The length of the CDR3 is 12 residues. V lost 1 base and J 0 bases, leaving 4 bases between the germline ends. Germline CDR1 and CDR2: SQVTM and ANQGSEA. The CDR3, as DNA: TGCAGCGTTGAAGGAGACTCCTACGAGCAGTACTTC. Protein product: CSVEGDSYEQYF.

The rearrangement uses TRBV7-9 and TRBJ2-3; D is uncertain. The CDR3 runs to 13 residues. Germline lookup yields CDR1 SEHNR and CDR2 FQNEAQ (reference sequence). Between the trimmed V and J ends, which lost 0 bases and 1 base, there was a span of 2 bases. The CDR3 coding sequence is TGTGCCAGCAGCTTAGCCCGCACAGATACGCAGTATTTT. Protein sequence: CASSLARTDTQYF.

In this sample, this clonotype turned up many times. This chain uses TRBV28 with TRBJ1-1; a weak D match, TRBD1 (5 bases). Trimming shortened V by 6 bases and J by 6 bases, and 8 bases separated the two germline ends. This CDR3 has 11 residues. Germline V lookup: CDR1 MDHEN, CDR2 SYDVKM. The CDR3 region has the DNA TGTGCCAGCAGAGGGGCCGCTGAAGCTTTCTTT. Translating gives CASRGAAEAFF.

This clonotype was recorded a few times. The chain joins TRBV27 to TRBJ2-1; 12 bases fit TRBD2. The germline gives CDR1 MNHEY, CDR2 SMNVEV (reference sequence). Germline trimming cut 2 bases from V and 9 bases from J; bases unmatched to any gene: 5. The CDR3 sequence is 15 residues long. For the CDR3, the DNA is TGTGCCAGCAGTTTACTAGCGGGAGGGCCGGGTGAGCAGTTCTTC. Amino acid sequence: CASSLLAGGPGEQFF.

On this clonotype itself: This may be a read error: a much more frequent sequence differs by one nucleotide. The chain links TRBV20-1 to TRBJ1-5; D not certain. The length of the CDR3 is 12 residues. The germline V gene encodes CDR1 DFQATT and CDR2 SNEGSKA (reference sequence). CDR3: CSGRDGSQPQHF. The DNA for the CDR3 is TGCAGTGGTAGAGACGGGAGTCAGCCCCAGCATTTT.

This rearrangement joins TRBV20-1 to TRBJ1-2; 8 bases fit TRBD1. This CDR3 comprises 13 residues. The V and J ends lost 5 bases and 2 bases, in that order; junction bases with no gene match: 4. Germline V gene data show CDR1 as DFQATT and CDR2 as SNEGSKA (reference sequence). The CDR3 reads CSALQGGNYGYTF. The CDR3 nucleotides are TGCAGTGCTTTACAGGGGGGCAACTATGGCTACACCTTC.

The J gene is TRBJ2-7, the V gene TRBV27; 10 bases align to TRBD1. V shed 5 bases, J shed 2 bases, and the junction held 6 bases outside the gene matches. The CDR3 is 15 residues long. Germline lookup yields CDR1 MNHEY and CDR2 SMNVEV (reference sequence). CDR3 in amino acids: CASSPGTGAPYEQYF. The CDR3 DNA reads as TGTGCCAGCAGTCCGGGGACAGGGGCCCCCTACGAGCAGTACTTC.

The V call is TRBV15, the J call TRBJ1-1, with D unclear. CDR1 and CDR2 from the germline V gene are LNHNV and YYDKDF (reference sequence). Trimming removed 4 bases at V and 7 bases at J, with 13 bases between. The CDR3 covers 13 residues. CDR3 DNA sequence: TGTGCCACCAGCATACCCCTTGGGGATGAAGCTTTCTTT. It yields the protein CATSIPLGDEAFF.

This chain links TRBV12-3 or TRBV12-4 with TRBJ2-1, with 8 bases aligning to TRBD2. Losses at the gene ends were 1 base for V and 3 bases for J; bases not matched to a gene: 11. The CDR3 is 18 residues long. CDR3 DNA sequence: TGTGCCAGCAGTTTAGGACGGGGGGGCGGGGCCGTCTACAATGAGCAGTTCTTC. This encodes CASSLGRGGGAVYNEQFF.

This clonotype has a handful of counts. The chain joins TRBV4-1 to TRBJ2-5, with D perhaps TRBD1 (6 bases). Trimming removed 1 base at V and 2 bases at J, with 11 bases between. The germline CDR1 and CDR2 sequences are MGHRA and YSYEKL. This CDR3 comprises 15 residues. The CDR3 is CASSQGRGQQETQYF. The CDR3 region has the DNA TGCGCCAGCAGCCAAGGTCGGGGACAACAAGAGACCCAGTACTTC.

This clonotype showed up just a few times. The chain is built from TRBV20-1 and TRBJ2-1; D is ambiguous. V lost 5 bases to trimming and J lost 4 bases, with 15 bases between them. The CDR3 contains 14 residues. Germline V lookup: CDR1 DFQATT, CDR2 SNEGSKA (reference sequence). The CDR3 protein is CSALISLGYNEQFF. The CDR3 region has the DNA TGCAGTGCTTTAATCAGCTTGGGGTACAATGAGCAGTTCTTC.

A note on this clonotype: A single base separates this from a much larger clone, so it may be a read error. The gene calls are TRBV6-2 or TRBV6-3 and TRBJ2-7; D may be TRBD1 or TRBD2 (5 bases each). The CDR3 consists of 17 residues. V was cut by 5 bases and J by 1 base, with 21 bases left in between. Germline V lookup: CDR1 MNHEY, CDR2 SVGEGT. The CDR3 nucleotides read TGTGCCAGCAGTAAACCCAATACGGGGACCGGATCCTACGAGCAGTACTTC. This encodes CASSKPNTGTGSYEQYF.

This clonotype was observed a handful of times. The J gene is TRBJ2-3, the V gene TRBV6-2 or TRBV6-3; possibly TRBD2 for D (6 bases). The germline CDR1 and CDR2 sequences are MNHEY and SVGEGT. The CDR3 spans 15 residues. Trimming cost V 7 bases and J 2 bases, with 16 bases left between them. The CDR3 nucleotides read TGTGCCAGCAACTACGCGGGACTCCCCACAGATACGCAGTATTTT. Its protein is CASNYAGLPTDTQYF.

The CDR3 bases are TGCAGTGCTAGGAGGGGGACAGGGGTCAATCAGCCCCAGCATTTT. Translation: CSARRGTGVNQPQHF. V usage is TRBV20-1 and J usage is TRBJ1-5; 10 bases match TRBD1. CDR3 length: 15 amino acids. Germline-derived CDR1 and CDR2 are DFQATT and SNEGSKA (reference sequence). J lost 3 bases, V lost 3 bases, and 5 bases had no gene match.